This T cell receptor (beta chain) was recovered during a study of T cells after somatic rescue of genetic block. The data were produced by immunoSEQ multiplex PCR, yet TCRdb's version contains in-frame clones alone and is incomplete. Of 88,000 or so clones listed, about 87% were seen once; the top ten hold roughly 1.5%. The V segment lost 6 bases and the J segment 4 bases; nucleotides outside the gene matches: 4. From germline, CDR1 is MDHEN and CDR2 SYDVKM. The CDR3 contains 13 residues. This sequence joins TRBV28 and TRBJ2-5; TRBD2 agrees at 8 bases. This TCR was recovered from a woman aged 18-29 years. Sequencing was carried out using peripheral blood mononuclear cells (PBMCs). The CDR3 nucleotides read TGTGCCAGCAGAGAGCTAGCGGGAGAGACCCAGTACTTC. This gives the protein CASRELAGETQYF. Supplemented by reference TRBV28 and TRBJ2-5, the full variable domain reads DVKVTQSSRYLVKRTGEKVFLECVQDMDHENMFWYRQDPGLGLRLIYFSYDVKMKEKGDIPEGYSVSREKKERFSLILESASTNQTSMYLCASRELAGETQYFGPGTRLLVL.